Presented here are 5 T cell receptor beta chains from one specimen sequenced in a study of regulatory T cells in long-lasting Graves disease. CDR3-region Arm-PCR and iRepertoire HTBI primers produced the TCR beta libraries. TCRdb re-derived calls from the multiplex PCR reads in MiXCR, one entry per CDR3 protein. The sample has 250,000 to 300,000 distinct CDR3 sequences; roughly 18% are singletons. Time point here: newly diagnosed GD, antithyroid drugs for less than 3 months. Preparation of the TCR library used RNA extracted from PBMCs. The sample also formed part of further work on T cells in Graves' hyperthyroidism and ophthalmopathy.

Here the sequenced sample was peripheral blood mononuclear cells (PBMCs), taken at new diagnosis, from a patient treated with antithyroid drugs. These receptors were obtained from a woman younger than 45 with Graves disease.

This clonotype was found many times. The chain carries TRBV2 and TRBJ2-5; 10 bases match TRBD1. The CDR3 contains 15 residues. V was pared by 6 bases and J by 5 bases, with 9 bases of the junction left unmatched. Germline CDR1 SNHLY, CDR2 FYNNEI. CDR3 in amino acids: CASRVRQGARETQYF. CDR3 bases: TGTGCCAGCAGAGTTAGACAGGGGGCGCGGGAGACCCAGTACTTC.

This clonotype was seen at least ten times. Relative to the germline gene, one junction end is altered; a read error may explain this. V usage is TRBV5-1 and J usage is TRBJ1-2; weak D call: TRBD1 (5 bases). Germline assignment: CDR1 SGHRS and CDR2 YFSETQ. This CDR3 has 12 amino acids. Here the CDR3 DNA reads TGTGCCAGCAGCTTGGGGCAGAGCGGCTACACCTTC. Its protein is CASSLGQSGYTF.

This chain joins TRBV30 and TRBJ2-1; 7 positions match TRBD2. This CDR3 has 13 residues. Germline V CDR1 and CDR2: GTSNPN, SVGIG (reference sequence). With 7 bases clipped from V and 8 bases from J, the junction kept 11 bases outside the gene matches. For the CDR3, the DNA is TGTGCCTACTCGCAGACTAGCTCGCATGAGCAGTTCTTC. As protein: CAYSQTSSHEQFF. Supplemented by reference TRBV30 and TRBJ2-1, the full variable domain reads SQTIHQWPATLVQPVGSPLSLECTVEGTSNPNLYWYRQAAGRGLQLLFYSVGIGQISSEVPQNLSASRPQDRQFILSSKKLLLSDSGFYLCAYSQTSSHEQFFGPGTRLTVL.

CDR3: CASSSGSRGYGYTF. In nucleotides, the CDR3 is TGTGCCAGCAGTTCCGGGTCGAGAGGGTATGGCTACACCTTC. The chain uses TRBV27 and TRBJ1-2; no clear D gene. V lost 4 bases to trimming and J lost 5 bases, with 14 bases between them. Germline values: CDR1 MNHEY, CDR2 SMNVEV (reference sequence). The CDR3 runs 14 residues.

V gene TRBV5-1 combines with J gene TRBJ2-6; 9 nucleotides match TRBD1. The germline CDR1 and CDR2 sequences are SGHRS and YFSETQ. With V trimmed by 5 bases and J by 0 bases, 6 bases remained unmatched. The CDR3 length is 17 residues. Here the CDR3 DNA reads TGCGCCAGCAGGACAGGGGGGGTAAACTCTGGGGCCAACGTCCTGACTTTC. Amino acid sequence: CASRTGGVNSGANVLTF.